The clone carrying this T cell receptor (beta chain) was picked up a small number of times. Its antigen is not identified. These data belong to a study of T-cell memory formation after mild COVID-19. MiXCR, applied by TCRdb to the 5' RACE reads, yields one record per CDR3 protein. The table includes roughly 50,000 distinct CDR3 sequences, around a tenth detected once. V lost 0 bases and J lost 4, with 15 bases in between. The CDR3 extends over 16 amino acids. Germline V gene sequence: CDR1 LGHNA, CDR2 YSLEER. Study observations and caveats: Balance between CD4 and CD8 was seen in clones contracting day 15 to 85, and a CD4+ lean was seen in later expanders.

The chain joins TRBV4-3 to TRBJ1-2; tentatively, D is TRBD1 (6 bases). This TCR was recovered from a man aged 18 to 30 who had mild COVID-19 (a few samples of this study predate the infection). Cell type and time point are not known. Sequences were obtained from PBMCs or a T cell subset sorted from them (not recorded which). CDR3 region: CASSQDWTAPTYGYTF. CDR3 DNA sequence: TGCGCCAGCAGCCAAGATTGGACAGCTCCTACCTATGGCTACACCTTC.